This TCR beta chain is from a study of T-cell reconstitution after alpha-beta-depleted transplantation in children. The germline CDR1 and CDR2 sequences are GTSNPN and SVGIG (reference sequence). After removal of 3 bases from V and 10 bases from J, the junction contained 5 bases not matched to a gene. The CDR3 contains 12 residues. Study-level points and caveats: At one year after transplant, newly produced T cells mostly accounted for T-cell counts and diversity.

Molecular barcoding with unique molecular identifiers was used for the TCRbeta library. TCRdb itself ran the PCR reads through MiXCR, one entry per CDR3 protein. The profile covers approximately 110,000 distinct CDR3 sequences, with under 13% appearing a single time and roughly a third taken by the ten largest. This clonotype has at least ten counts. Its antigen is not known. This chain joins TRBV30 and TRBJ2-1; 8 bases agree with TRBD2. The source is a boy younger than 10 with acute lymphoblastic leukemia, due to receive a stem cell transplant. Sequencing was performed on PBMCs, taken before TCRalphabeta/CD19-depleted stem cell transplant. The CDR3 nucleotides are TGTGCCTGGAGCGGCGGGGGGACCGAGCAGTTCTTC. Its protein is CAWSGGGTEQFF.